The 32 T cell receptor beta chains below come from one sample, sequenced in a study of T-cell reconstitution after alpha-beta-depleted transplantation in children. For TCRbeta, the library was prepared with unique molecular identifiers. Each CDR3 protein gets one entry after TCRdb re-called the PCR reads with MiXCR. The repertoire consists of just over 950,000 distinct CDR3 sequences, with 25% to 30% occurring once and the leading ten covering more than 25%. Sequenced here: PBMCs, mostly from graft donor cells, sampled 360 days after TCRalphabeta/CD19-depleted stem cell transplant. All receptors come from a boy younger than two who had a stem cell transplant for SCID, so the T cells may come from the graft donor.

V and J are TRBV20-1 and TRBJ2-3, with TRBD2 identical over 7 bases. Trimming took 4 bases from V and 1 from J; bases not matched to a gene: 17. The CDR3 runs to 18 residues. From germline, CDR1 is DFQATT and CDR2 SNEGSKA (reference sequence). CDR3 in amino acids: CSANPGTSEEPGTDTQYF. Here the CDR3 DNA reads TGCAGTGCTAACCCCGGAACTAGCGAAGAACCGGGCACAGATACGCAGTATTTT.

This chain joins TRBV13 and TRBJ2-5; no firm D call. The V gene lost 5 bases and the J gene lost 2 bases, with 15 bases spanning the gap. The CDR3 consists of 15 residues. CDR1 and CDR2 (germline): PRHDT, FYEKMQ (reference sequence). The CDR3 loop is CASSTFPDGQETQYF. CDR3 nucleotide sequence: TGTGCCAGCAGCACTTTCCCGGACGGACAAGAGACCCAGTACTTC.

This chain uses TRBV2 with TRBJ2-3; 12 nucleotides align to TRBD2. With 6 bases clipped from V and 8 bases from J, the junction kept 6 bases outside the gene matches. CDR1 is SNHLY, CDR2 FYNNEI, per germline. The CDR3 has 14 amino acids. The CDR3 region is CASRLAGGLGTQYF. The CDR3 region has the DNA TGTGCCAGCAGGCTAGCGGGGGGGCTGGGTACGCAGTATTTT.

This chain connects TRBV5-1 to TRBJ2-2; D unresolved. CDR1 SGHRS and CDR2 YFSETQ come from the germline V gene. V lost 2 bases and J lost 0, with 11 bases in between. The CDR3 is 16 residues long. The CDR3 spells CASSLGSAANTGELFF. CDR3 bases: TGCGCCAGCAGCTTAGGTTCAGCCGCGAACACCGGGGAGCTGTTTTTT.

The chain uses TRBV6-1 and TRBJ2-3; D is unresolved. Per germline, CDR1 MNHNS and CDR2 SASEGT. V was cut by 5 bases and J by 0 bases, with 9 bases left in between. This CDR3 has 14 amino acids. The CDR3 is CASSLPDSTDTQYF. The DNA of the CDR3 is TGTGCCAGCAGTCTCCCGGACAGCACAGATACGCAGTATTTT.

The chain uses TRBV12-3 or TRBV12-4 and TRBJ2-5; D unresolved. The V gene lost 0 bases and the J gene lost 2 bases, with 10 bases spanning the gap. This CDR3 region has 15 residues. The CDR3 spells CASSLALGRQETQYF. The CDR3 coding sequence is TGTGCCAGCAGTTTAGCCCTGGGTCGGCAAGAGACCCAGTACTTC.

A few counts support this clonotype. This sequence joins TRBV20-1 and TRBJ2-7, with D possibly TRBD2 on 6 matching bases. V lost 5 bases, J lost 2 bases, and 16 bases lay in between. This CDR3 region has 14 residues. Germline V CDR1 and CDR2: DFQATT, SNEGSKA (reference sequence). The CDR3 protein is CSAGRTGPPYEQYF. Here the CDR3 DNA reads TGCAGTGCTGGGAGGACGGGCCCCCCCTACGAGCAGTACTTC.

CDR3 nucleotides: TGTGCCAGCAGTGGAGAGGCGGCGGATACGCAGTATTTT. Protein: CASSGEAADTQYF. V usage is TRBV2 and J usage is TRBJ2-3; D ambiguous. This CDR3 has 13 amino acids. V was shortened by 4 bases and J by 6 bases, with 11 bases between the two germline ends. Looked up from germline, CDR1 is SNHLY and CDR2 is FYNNEI.

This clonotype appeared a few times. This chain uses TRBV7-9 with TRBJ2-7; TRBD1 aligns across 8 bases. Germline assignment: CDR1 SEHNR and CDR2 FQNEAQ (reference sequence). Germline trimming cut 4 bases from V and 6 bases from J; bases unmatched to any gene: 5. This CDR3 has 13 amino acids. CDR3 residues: CASSYGTGSEQYF. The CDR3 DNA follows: TGTGCCAGCAGCTACGGGACAGGAAGCGAGCAGTACTTC. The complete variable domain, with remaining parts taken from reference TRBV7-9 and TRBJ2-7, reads DTGVSQNPRHKITKRGQNVTFRCDPISEHNRLYWYRQTLGQGPEFLTYFQNEAQLEKSRLLSDRFSAERPKGSFSTLEIQRTEQGDSAMYLCASSYGTGSEQYFGPGTRLTVT.

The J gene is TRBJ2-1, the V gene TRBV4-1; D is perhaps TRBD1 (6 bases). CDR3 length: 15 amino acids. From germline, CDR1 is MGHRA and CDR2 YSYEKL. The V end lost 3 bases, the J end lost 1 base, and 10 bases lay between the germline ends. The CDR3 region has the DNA TGCGCCAGCAGCCACGGGGACACTTCCTACAATGAGCAGTTCTTC. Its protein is CASSHGDTSYNEQFF.

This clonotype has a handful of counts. The CDR3 sequence: CASSYPSTGAGEKLFF. The CDR3 DNA is TGTGCCAGCAGTTACCCCTCCACAGGGGCGGGCGAAAAACTGTTTTTT. The chain recombines TRBV6-5 with TRBJ1-4; 7 bases map to TRBD1. The CDR3 is 16 residues long. Germline V gene lookup returns CDR1 MNHEY and CDR2 SVGAGI. V shed 2 bases, J shed 8 bases, and the junction held 11 bases outside the gene matches.

Here the CDR3 DNA reads TGTGCCAGCAGCCGTGCCGGGACTAGCCTGTACAATGAGCAGTTCTTC. Translated: CASSRAGTSLYNEQFF. The V call is TRBV7-9, the J call TRBJ2-1; TRBD2 agrees at 9 bases. Germline trimming cut 5 bases from V and 4 bases from J; bases unmatched to any gene: 9. The CDR3 spans 16 residues. CDR1 is SEHNR and CDR2 is FQNEAQ in the germline V gene (reference sequence). Complete variable domain (other parts from reference TRBV7-9 and TRBJ2-1): DTGVSQNPRHKITKRGQNVTFRCDPISEHNRLYWYRQTLGQGPEFLTYFQNEAQLEKSRLLSDRFSAERPKGSFSTLEIQRTEQGDSAMYLCASSRAGTSLYNEQFFGPGTRLTVL.

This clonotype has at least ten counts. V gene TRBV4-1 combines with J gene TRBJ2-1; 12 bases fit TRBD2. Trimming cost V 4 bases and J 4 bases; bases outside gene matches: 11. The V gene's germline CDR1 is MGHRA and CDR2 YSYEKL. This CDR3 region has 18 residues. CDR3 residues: CASSPGLAGQKQYNEQFF. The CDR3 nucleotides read TGCGCCAGCAGCCCAGGACTAGCGGGGCAAAAACAGTACAATGAGCAGTTCTTC.

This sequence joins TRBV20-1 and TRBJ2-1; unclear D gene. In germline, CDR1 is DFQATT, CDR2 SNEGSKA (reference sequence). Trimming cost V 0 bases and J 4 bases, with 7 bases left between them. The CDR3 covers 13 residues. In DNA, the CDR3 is TGCAGTGCTAGAGATTTGGGTTACAATGAGCAGTTCTTC. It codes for CSARDLGYNEQFF.

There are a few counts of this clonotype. The CDR3, as DNA: TGTGCCAGCAGTTCGGGGACAGAATCAGCCTACGAGCAGTACTTC. Its protein is CASSSGTESAYEQYF. This chain uses TRBV28 with TRBJ2-7; 7 bases match TRBD1. The CDR3 consists of 15 residues. V shed 4 bases and J 2 bases; nucleotides not matched to a gene: 8. Looked up from germline, CDR1 is MDHEN and CDR2 is SYDVKM.

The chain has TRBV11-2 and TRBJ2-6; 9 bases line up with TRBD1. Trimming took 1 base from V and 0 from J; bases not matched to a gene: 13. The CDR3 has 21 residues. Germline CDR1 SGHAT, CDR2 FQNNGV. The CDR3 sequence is CASSLVPGQGYLISGANVLTF. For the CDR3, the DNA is TGTGCCAGCAGCTTAGTCCCGGGACAGGGCTACCTTATCTCTGGGGCCAACGTCCTGACTTTC.

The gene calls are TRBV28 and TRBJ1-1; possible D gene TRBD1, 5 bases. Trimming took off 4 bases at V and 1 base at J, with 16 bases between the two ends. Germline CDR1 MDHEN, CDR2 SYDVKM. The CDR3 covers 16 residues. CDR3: CASSSWGGGPNTEAFF. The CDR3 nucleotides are TGTGCCAGCAGTTCTTGGGGTGGGGGTCCGAACACTGAAGCTTTCTTT.

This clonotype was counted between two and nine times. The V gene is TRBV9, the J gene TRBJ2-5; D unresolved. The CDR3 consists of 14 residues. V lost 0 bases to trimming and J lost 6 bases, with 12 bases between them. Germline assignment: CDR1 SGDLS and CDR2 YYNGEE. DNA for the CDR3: TGTGCCAGCAGCGTAGAGGCTGGTGGCAAGACCCAGTACTTC. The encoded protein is CASSVEAGGKTQYF.

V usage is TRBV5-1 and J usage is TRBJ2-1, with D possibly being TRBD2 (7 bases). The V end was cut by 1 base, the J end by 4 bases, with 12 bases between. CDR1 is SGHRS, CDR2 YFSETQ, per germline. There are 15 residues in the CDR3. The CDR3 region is CASSLKGGVYNEQFF. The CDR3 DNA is TGCGCCAGCAGCTTGAAGGGGGGGGTATACAATGAGCAGTTCTTC.

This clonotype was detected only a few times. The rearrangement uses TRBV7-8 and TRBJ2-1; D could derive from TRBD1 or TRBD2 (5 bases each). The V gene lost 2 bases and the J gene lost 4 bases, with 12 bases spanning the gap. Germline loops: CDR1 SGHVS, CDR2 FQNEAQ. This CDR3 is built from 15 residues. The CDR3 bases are TGTGCCAGCAGCTTACAGGGATCGGGGTACAATGAGCAGTTCTTC. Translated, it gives CASSLQGSGYNEQFF.

CDR3 bases: TGTGCCAGCGCATTACAGAGATCTTCCTACAATGAGCAGTTCTTC. Its translation: CASALQRSSYNEQFF. The chain employs TRBV25-1 and TRBJ2-1; D is unclear. V shed 8 bases and J shed 1 base, with 15 bases lying between them. Germline V gene data show CDR1 as MGHDK and CDR2 as SYGVNS. This CDR3 has 15 amino acids.

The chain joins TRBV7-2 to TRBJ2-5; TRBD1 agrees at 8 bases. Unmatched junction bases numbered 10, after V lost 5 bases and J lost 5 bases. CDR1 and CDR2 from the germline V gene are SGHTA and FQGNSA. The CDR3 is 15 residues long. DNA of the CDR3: TGTGCCAGCAGCCTTGGACAGGGTCATGGGGAGACCCAGTACTTC. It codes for CASSLGQGHGETQYF.

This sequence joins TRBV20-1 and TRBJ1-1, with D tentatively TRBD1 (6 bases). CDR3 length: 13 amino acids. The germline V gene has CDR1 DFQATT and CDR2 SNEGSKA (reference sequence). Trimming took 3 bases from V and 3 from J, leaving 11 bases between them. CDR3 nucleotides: TGCAGTGCTAGGTTTAGGGGGGACACTGAAGCTTTCTTT. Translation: CSARFRGDTEAFF.

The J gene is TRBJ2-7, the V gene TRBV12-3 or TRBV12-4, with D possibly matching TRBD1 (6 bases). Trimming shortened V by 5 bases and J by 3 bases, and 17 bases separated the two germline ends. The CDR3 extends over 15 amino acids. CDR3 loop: CASSTETTGSYEQYF. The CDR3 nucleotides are TGTGCCAGCAGTACGGAGACTACAGGGAGCTACGAGCAGTACTTC.

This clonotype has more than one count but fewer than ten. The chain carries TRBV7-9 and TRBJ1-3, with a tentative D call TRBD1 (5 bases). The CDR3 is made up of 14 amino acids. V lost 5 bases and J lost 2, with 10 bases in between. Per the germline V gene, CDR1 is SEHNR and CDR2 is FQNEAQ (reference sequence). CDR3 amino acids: CASSSREPGNTIYF. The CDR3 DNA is TGTGCCAGCAGCAGCAGGGAGCCTGGAAACACCATATATTTT.

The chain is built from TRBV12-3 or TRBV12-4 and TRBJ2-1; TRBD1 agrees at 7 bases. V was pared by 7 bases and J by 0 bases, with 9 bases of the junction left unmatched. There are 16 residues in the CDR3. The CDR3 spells CASTDGQASSYNEQFF. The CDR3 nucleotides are TGTGCCAGCACCGACGGACAGGCGAGCTCCTACAATGAGCAGTTCTTC.

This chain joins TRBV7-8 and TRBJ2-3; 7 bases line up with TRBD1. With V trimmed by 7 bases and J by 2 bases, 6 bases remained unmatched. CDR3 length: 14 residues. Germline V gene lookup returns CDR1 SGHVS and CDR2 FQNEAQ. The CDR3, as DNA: TGTGCCAGCAAAGGGGGCCTTTCCACAGATACGCAGTATTTT. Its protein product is CASKGGLSTDTQYF.

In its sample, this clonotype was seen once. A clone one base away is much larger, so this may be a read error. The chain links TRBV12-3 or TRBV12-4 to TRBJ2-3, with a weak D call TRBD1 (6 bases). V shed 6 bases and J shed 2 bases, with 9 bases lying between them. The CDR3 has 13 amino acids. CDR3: CASRGDNTDTQYF. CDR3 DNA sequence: TGTGCCAGCAGGGGGGACAACACAGATACGCAGTATTTT.

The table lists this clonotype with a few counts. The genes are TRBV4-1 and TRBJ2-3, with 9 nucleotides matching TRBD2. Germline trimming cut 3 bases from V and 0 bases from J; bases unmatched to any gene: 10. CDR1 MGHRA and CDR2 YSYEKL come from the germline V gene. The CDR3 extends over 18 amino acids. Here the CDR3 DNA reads TGCGCCAGCAGCCATCGTGTCCTAGCGGGGTTTAGCACAGATACGCAGTATTTT. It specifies CASSHRVLAGFSTDTQYF.

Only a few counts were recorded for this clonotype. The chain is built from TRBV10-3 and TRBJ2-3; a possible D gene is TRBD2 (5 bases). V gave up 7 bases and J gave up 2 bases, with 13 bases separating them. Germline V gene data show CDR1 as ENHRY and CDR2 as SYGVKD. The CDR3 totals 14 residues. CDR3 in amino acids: CAITEGDITDTQYF. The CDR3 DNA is TGTGCCATCACCGAGGGAGATATCACAGATACGCAGTATTTT.

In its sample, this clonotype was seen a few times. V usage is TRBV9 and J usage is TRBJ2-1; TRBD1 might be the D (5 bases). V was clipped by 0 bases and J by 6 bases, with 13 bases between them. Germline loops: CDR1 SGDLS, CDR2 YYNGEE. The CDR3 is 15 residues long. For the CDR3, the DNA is TGTGCCAGCAGCGTAGGGGCGCTAGGGGTCAATGAGCAGTTCTTC. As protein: CASSVGALGVNEQFF.

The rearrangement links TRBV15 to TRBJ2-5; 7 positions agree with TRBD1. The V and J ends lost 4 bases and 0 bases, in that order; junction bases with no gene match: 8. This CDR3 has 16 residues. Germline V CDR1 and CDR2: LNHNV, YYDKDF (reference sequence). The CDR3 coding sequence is TGTGCCACCAGCACAACCGGGACAGCGTACCAAGAGACCCAGTACTTC. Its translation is CATSTTGTAYQETQYF.